Listed below are T cell receptor beta chains from one sample, sequenced in a study of T-cell memory formation after mild COVID-19. TCRdb processed the 5' RACE reads anew with MiXCR; each CDR3 protein has one entry. The table records fewer than 400,000 distinct CDR3 sequences, around a sixth of them present only once. Sequenced material: PBMCs or a T cell subset sorted from them (not recorded which). The receptors were gathered from a man in his late teens or twenties who had mild COVID-19 (a few samples of this study predate the infection). Cell type and time point are not known. Both conserved end residues are part of each CDR3. Fields, in order: clone size, J gene, V gene, D gene, CDR3 protein, CDR3 DNA. The D gene is left open where the match is weak. Only part of the rows carry a size: once, few, many, or a class if the clone is expanded.

>-|TRBJ1-1|TRBV6-5|TRBD1
CASSYSRTGGSMNTEAFF
TGTGCCAGCAGTTACTCCAGGACAGGGGGGAGTATGAACACTGAAGCTTTCTTT
>few|TRBJ1-4|TRBV2|-
CASSEGHLAYKKLFF
TGTGCCAGCAGTGAAGGGCACCTGGCCTATAAAAAACTGTTTTTT
>-|TRBJ1-1|TRBV18|TRBD1
CASSPQDRGRGFF
TGTGCCAGCTCACCACAAGACAGGGGTCGGGGTTTCTTT
>-|TRBJ2-7|TRBV7-2|-
CASSLGGEYEQYF
TGTGCCAGCAGCTTAGGGGGAGAATACGAGCAGTACTTC
>-|TRBJ1-2|TRBV4-1|-
CASSQEINRPPTF
TGCGCCAGCAGCCAAGAAATCAACAGGCCCCCGACCTTC
>-|TRBJ2-1|TRBV20-1|-
CSARGRPPSNEQFF
TGCAGTGCGAGAGGACGGCCGCCCTCCAATGAGCAGTTCTTC
>-|TRBJ1-1|TRBV5-1|-
CASNEGTNTEAFF
TGCGCCAGCAATGAAGGGACTAACACTGAAGCTTTCTTT
>few|TRBJ1-2|TRBV19|TRBD1
CASSPRDRGNQHYGYTF
TGTGCCAGTAGTCCCAGGGACAGGGGGAACCAGCACTATGGCTACACCTTC
>few|TRBJ2-3|TRBV7-9|-
CASSLRGSQGPRALSTDTQYF
TGTGCCAGCAGCTTACGGGGGTCCCAGGGGCCTCGTGCCCTAAGCACAGATACGCAGTATTTT
>many|TRBJ2-1|TRBV15|-
CATSKGYNEQFF
TGTGCCACCAGCAAGGGGTACAATGAGCAGTTCTTC
>-|TRBJ1-6|TRBV6-6|TRBD1
CASSYSDRGYGHSPLHF
TGTGCCAGCAGTTACTCGGACAGGGGCTATGGACATTCACCCCTCCACTTT
>-|TRBJ2-3|TRBV9|TRBD2
CASSHSGYSTDTQYF
TGTGCCAGCAGCCATAGCGGGTATAGCACAGATACGCAGTATTTT
>many|TRBJ1-2|TRBV10-2|-
CASSEKTDYGYTF
TGCGCCAGCAGTGAGAAAACAGACTATGGCTACACCTTC
>few|TRBJ2-3|TRBV7-2|-
CASSQPSTDTQYF
TGTGCCAGCAGTCAACCCAGCACAGATACGCAGTATTTT
>-|TRBJ2-7|TRBV6-5|-
CASSTLYEQYF
TGTGCCAGCAGCACTCTCTACGAGCAGTACTTC
>-|TRBJ2-2|TRBV7-2|-
CASSSMGRIGVFF
TGTGCCAGCAGCTCGATGGGCCGCATCGGGGTGTTTTTT
>-|TRBJ1-5|TRBV6-5|-
CASRTLTIGGNQPQHF
TGTGCCAGCAGGACCCTAACCATTGGCGGCAATCAGCCCCAGCATTTT
>few|TRBJ2-1|TRBV7-2|TRBD2
CASSLGVGLAGEGYNEQFF
TGTGCCAGCAGCTTAGGAGTGGGACTAGCGGGGGAGGGCTACAATGAGCAGTTCTTC
>-|TRBJ1-1|TRBV10-1|-
CASSDMTNTEAFF
TGCGCCAGCAGTGATATGACCAACACTGAAGCTTTCTTT
>-|TRBJ1-2|TRBV7-6|-
CASSLLTAGTYGYTF
TGTGCCAGCAGCTTATTAACGGCAGGGACCTATGGCTACACCTTC